Given below is one T cell receptor (beta chain) in context. Its antigen remains unknown. The data are from a study of shared clonotypes between healthy human individuals. Study summary: CD4 naive and CD4 memory each took three plates per donor, while CD8 naive took two and CD8 memory one.

The run depth of the assay was deep. This table comes from immunoSEQ multiplex PCR, and its TCRdb copy is limited to in-frame clones, with some not included. The sample yields about a million clones, about 80% seen once. Study outcomes and limitations: Roughly 5% was the fraction of naive CD4 clonotypes found shared across a few donors.

The split of CD4+ cells yielded CD45RA+ naive and CD45RA-negative memory subsets. The CDR3 extends over 15 amino acids. V shed 0 bases and J shed 5 bases, with 11 bases lying between them. CDR1 and CDR2 from the germline V gene are MNHNY and SVGAGI (reference sequence). Sequencing input: memory CD4+ T cells sorted from blood. Subset indicated: CD45RA-negative fraction. The chain recombines TRBV6-6 with TRBJ1-3; D perhaps matches TRBD1 (6 bases). This sequence originates from a man younger than 35 in good health. CDR3 protein: CASSYSAGERNTIYF. DNA of the CDR3: TGTGCCAGCAGTTACTCGGCAGGGGAGAGAAACACCATATATTTT.